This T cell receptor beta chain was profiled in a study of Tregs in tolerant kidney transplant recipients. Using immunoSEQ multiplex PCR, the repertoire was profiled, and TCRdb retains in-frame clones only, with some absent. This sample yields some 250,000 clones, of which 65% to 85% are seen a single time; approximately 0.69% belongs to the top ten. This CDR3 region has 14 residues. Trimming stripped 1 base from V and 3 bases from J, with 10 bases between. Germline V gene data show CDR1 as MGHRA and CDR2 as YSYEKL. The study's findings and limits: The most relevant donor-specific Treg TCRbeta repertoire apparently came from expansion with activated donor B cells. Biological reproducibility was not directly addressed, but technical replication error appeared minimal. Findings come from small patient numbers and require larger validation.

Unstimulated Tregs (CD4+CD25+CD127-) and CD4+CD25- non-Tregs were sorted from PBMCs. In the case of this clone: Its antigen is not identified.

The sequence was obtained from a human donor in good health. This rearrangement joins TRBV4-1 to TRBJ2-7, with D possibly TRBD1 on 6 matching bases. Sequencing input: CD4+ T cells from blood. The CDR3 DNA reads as TGCGCCAGCAGCCAAGTGGGACATGTCTACGAGCAGTACTTC. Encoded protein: CASSQVGHVYEQYF.